This T cell receptor (beta chain) was captured by sequencing in a study of blood T cell repertoires in COVID-19. Across the study: The study drew acute and convalescent COVID-19 samples from the United States, Italy and Spain. The cDNA or gDNA used as material had been derived from T cells, B-cell-depleted T cells, or PBMCs.

Only in-frame clones appear in the TCRdb table, and some are missing; sequencing was by immunoSEQ multiplex PCR. The table records approximately 130,000 clones, around 88% of them present only once. CDR1 is SEHNR, CDR2 FQNEAQ, per germline (reference sequence). V lost 5 bases and J lost 4, with 17 bases in between. The CDR3 spans 15 residues. The TCR sequence derives from a man older than 75 with active or convalescent COVID-19. The chain joins TRBV7-9 to TRBJ1-1; the D is unclear. The sample consisted of peripheral blood. The DNA of the CDR3 is TGTGCCAGCAGCCCAGTCAACAGTGAGCCCACTGAAGCTTTCTTT. Amino acid sequence: CASSPVNSEPTEAFF.